These T cell receptor beta chains were read from a single sample in a study of blood T cell repertoires in COVID-19. Sequenced by immunoSEQ multiplex PCR; TCRdb stores in-frame clones only, minus some. The repertoire includes some 170,000 clones, approximately 86% of them detected once, and 1.6% sits in the top ten. Specimen: peripheral blood. The receptors were sampled from a woman between 45 and 65 years old with acute or convalescent COVID-19. Both conserved end residues are part of each CDR3. The order of the fields is V gene, clone size, J gene, D gene, CDR3 DNA, CDR3 protein. A D gene is named only where the DNA matches it firmly. Some rows mark clone size as missing; the rest say once, few, many or name a class of expanded clone.

v_call: TRBV9
clone_size: -
j_call: TRBJ1-1
d_call: -
cdr3_nt: TGTGCCAGCAGCGTAAGGGAGGGTGAAGCTTTCTTT
cdr3_aa: CASSVREGEAFF

v_call: TRBV9
clone_size: once
j_call: TRBJ2-3
d_call: TRBD2
cdr3_nt: TGTGCCAGCAGCCCCTACCCAAGTAGCGGGGGCACAGATACGCAGTATTTT
cdr3_aa: CASSPYPSSGGTDTQYF

v_call: TRBV19
clone_size: -
j_call: TRBJ1-2
d_call: TRBD1
cdr3_nt: TGTGCCAGTAGTACGGTGCAGGGGGACTATGGCTACACCTTC
cdr3_aa: CASSTVQGDYGYTF

v_call: TRBV3-1/TRBV3-2
clone_size: -
j_call: TRBJ1-1
d_call: TRBD1
cdr3_nt: TGTGCCAGTGGACAGGGGCGGTACACTGAAGCTTTCTTT
cdr3_aa: CASGQGRYTEAFF

v_call: TRBV6-4
clone_size: -
j_call: TRBJ2-7
d_call: TRBD2
cdr3_nt: TGTGCCAGCTCGAGTCCCCAAACGGGAGGCGAGCAGTACTTC
cdr3_aa: CASSSPQTGGEQYF

v_call: TRBV7-9
clone_size: -
j_call: TRBJ2-1
d_call: TRBD1
cdr3_nt: TGTGCCAGCAGCTTAGGGCAGGGGGCGCGCGATGAGCAGTTCTTC
cdr3_aa: CASSLGQGARDEQFF

v_call: TRBV4-3
clone_size: -
j_call: TRBJ1-1
d_call: -
cdr3_nt: TGCGCCAGCAGCCAAGATTTGCAGTACACTGAAGCTTTCTTT
cdr3_aa: CASSQDLQYTEAFF

v_call: TRBV5-6
clone_size: -
j_call: TRBJ2-7
d_call: TRBD2
cdr3_nt: TGTGCCAGCACCTTGGGACTAGCGGGGGGGCTGATTGAGCAGTACTTC
cdr3_aa: CASTLGLAGGLIEQYF

v_call: TRBV7-2
clone_size: -
j_call: TRBJ2-1
d_call: TRBD1
cdr3_nt: TGTGCCAGCAGCTTAGACCCACTAGGGGGCAACGAGCAGTTCTTC
cdr3_aa: CASSLDPLGGNEQFF

v_call: TRBV29-1
clone_size: -
j_call: TRBJ1-4
d_call: -
cdr3_nt: TGCAGCGCCGTTAGCTCAACTAATGAAAAACTGTTTTTT
cdr3_aa: CSAVSSTNEKLFF

v_call: TRBV11-2
clone_size: -
j_call: TRBJ2-3
d_call: TRBD1
cdr3_nt: TGTGCCAGCAGCTTAGGGGGTCGGACAGGGGAGATCACAGATACGCAGTATTTT
cdr3_aa: CASSLGGRTGEITDTQYF

v_call: TRBV11-2
clone_size: -
j_call: TRBJ2-7
d_call: -
cdr3_nt: TGTGCCAGCAGCTTACCACAGGGAATTTACGAGCAGTACTTC
cdr3_aa: CASSLPQGIYEQYF

v_call: TRBV28
clone_size: -
j_call: TRBJ1-2
d_call: TRBD1
cdr3_nt: TGTGCCAGCAGCCTGCCCGCCGGGACAGGGGGTTATGGCTACACCTTC
cdr3_aa: CASSLPAGTGGYGYTF

v_call: TRBV6-5
clone_size: few
j_call: TRBJ1-1
d_call: -
cdr3_nt: TGTGCCAGCAGTTACTCGATACAGACTGAAGCTTTCTTT
cdr3_aa: CASSYSIQTEAFF

v_call: TRBV5-4
clone_size: once
j_call: TRBJ1-2
d_call: -
cdr3_nt: TGTGCCAGCAGCTTGGATAGCCTAGACGGTCTGTACACCTTC
cdr3_aa: CASSLDSLDGLYTF

v_call: TRBV12-3/TRBV12-4
clone_size: once
j_call: TRBJ2-5
d_call: -
cdr3_nt: TGTGCCAGCAGTTTCACAGGTCAAGAGACCCAGTACTTC
cdr3_aa: CASSFTGQETQYF

v_call: TRBV11-2
clone_size: -
j_call: TRBJ2-2
d_call: -
cdr3_nt: TGTGCCAGCAGCCCCTTAGGGGCCGGGGAGCTGTTTTTT
cdr3_aa: CASSPLGAGELFF

v_call: TRBV7-2
clone_size: -
j_call: TRBJ2-1
d_call: -
cdr3_nt: TGTGCCAGCAACCCAAGGCGAGGGAGTACTGAGCAGTTCTTC
cdr3_aa: CASNPRRGSTEQFF

v_call: TRBV19
clone_size: -
j_call: TRBJ1-5
d_call: -
cdr3_nt: TGTGCCAGTAGTATAAATGTACAGGACCGGCTCCCCCAGCATTTT
cdr3_aa: CASSINVQDRLPQHF

v_call: TRBV4-3
clone_size: once
j_call: TRBJ1-4
d_call: TRBD1
cdr3_nt: TGCGCCAGCAGTTCCCGGGACAGGGAAGGAAAACTGTTTTTT
cdr3_aa: CASSSRDREGKLFF

v_call: TRBV7-8
clone_size: -
j_call: TRBJ1-3
d_call: -
cdr3_nt: TGTGCCAGCAGCTTGGGAGGGGGGGCTGGAAACACCATATATTTT
cdr3_aa: CASSLGGGAGNTIYF

v_call: TRBV18
clone_size: -
j_call: TRBJ1-1
d_call: TRBD1
cdr3_nt: TGTGCCAGCTCACCGTTGAAGGGGGCGTGGGTGGACACTGAAGCTTTCTTT
cdr3_aa: CASSPLKGAWVDTEAFF

v_call: TRBV3-1/TRBV3-2
clone_size: -
j_call: TRBJ1-4
d_call: -
cdr3_nt: TGTGCCAGCAGCCTCCTCGGAGCTAATGAAAAACTGTTTTTT
cdr3_aa: CASSLLGANEKLFF

v_call: TRBV5-1
clone_size: -
j_call: TRBJ2-1
d_call: TRBD2
cdr3_nt: TGCGCCAGCAGTGGACTAGCGGGACCCTATGAGCAGTTCTTC
cdr3_aa: CASSGLAGPYEQFF

v_call: TRBV5-5
clone_size: -
j_call: TRBJ1-2
d_call: TRBD1
cdr3_nt: TGTGCCAGCAGCTTCCAGGGGGACAACTATGGCTACACCTTC
cdr3_aa: CASSFQGDNYGYTF

v_call: TRBV7-8
clone_size: -
j_call: TRBJ2-3
d_call: -
cdr3_nt: TGTGCCAGCAGCTTAGTCCCGGGAGCGGGCACAGATACGCAGTATTTT
cdr3_aa: CASSLVPGAGTDTQYF

v_call: TRBV6-6
clone_size: few
j_call: TRBJ2-7
d_call: TRBD2
cdr3_nt: TGTGCCAGCAGTTACCGTGGGACTAGTAAAATCTACGAGCAGTACTTC
cdr3_aa: CASSYRGTSKIYEQYF

v_call: TRBV21-1
clone_size: -
j_call: TRBJ1-6
d_call: -
cdr3_nt: TGTGCCAGCACCCTAGGGGGCGATCCACGAAGAAATAATTCACCCCTCCACTTT
cdr3_aa: CASTLGGDPRRNNSPLHF

v_call: TRBV5-4
clone_size: -
j_call: TRBJ1-2
d_call: -
cdr3_nt: TGTGCCAGCAGCTTCCCGGGAGCTAACTATGGCTACACCTTC
cdr3_aa: CASSFPGANYGYTF

v_call: TRBV18
clone_size: -
j_call: TRBJ2-1
d_call: -
cdr3_nt: TGTGCCAGCTCACCACGGGCCAGGACCTACAATGAGCAGTTCTTC
cdr3_aa: CASSPRARTYNEQFF

v_call: TRBV27
clone_size: -
j_call: TRBJ1-5
d_call: -
cdr3_nt: TGTGCCAGCAGTTTAGTCCAGGGTAGCAATCAGCCCCAGCATTTT
cdr3_aa: CASSLVQGSNQPQHF

v_call: TRBV19
clone_size: -
j_call: TRBJ2-1
d_call: -
cdr3_nt: TGTGCCAGTAGTATCTCAACAGAGAGCTACAATGAGCAGTTCTTC
cdr3_aa: CASSISTESYNEQFF

v_call: TRBV2
clone_size: -
j_call: TRBJ2-7
d_call: -
cdr3_nt: TGTGCCAGCAGTGAAGGACTAGTCCTCACCTACGAGCAGTACTTC
cdr3_aa: CASSEGLVLTYEQYF

v_call: TRBV7-8
clone_size: -
j_call: TRBJ1-4
d_call: TRBD1
cdr3_nt: TGTGCCAGCAGCTTAAGACAGGGCATAAATGAAAAACTGTTTTTT
cdr3_aa: CASSLRQGINEKLFF

v_call: TRBV7-2
clone_size: -
j_call: TRBJ1-4
d_call: TRBD1
cdr3_nt: TGTGCCAGCAGCTTTCGACAGGGCCCCAATGAAAAACTGTTTTTT
cdr3_aa: CASSFRQGPNEKLFF

v_call: TRBV6-2/TRBV6-3
clone_size: -
j_call: TRBJ1-1
d_call: TRBD1
cdr3_nt: TGTGCCAGCAGTTACGGGGGGACAGACATTGAAGCTTTCTTT
cdr3_aa: CASSYGGTDIEAFF

v_call: TRBV27
clone_size: -
j_call: TRBJ1-4
d_call: TRBD1
cdr3_nt: TGTGCCAGCAGTACGACGACAGGGGCGGTGGAAAAACTGTTTTTT
cdr3_aa: CASSTTTGAVEKLFF

v_call: TRBV29-1
clone_size: few
j_call: TRBJ1-1
d_call: -
cdr3_nt: TGCAGCGGGGCAGGGTTTCTGGGCACTGAAGCTTTCTTT
cdr3_aa: CSGAGFLGTEAFF

v_call: TRBV11-2
clone_size: -
j_call: TRBJ2-3
d_call: -
cdr3_nt: TGTGCCAGCAGCTTCGGGTCTAGCACAGATACGCAGTATTTT
cdr3_aa: CASSFGSSTDTQYF